These T cell receptor beta chains were read from a single sample in a study of blood T cell repertoires in COVID-19. Profiled with immunoSEQ multiplex PCR; TCRdb holds only in-frame clones, not every one. Of approximately 120,000 clones listed, around 85% were seen once; the top ten hold 4.3%. The sequenced sample consisted of peripheral blood. These TCRs come from a human donor in a cohort sampled during active COVID-19. Both conserved end residues are part of each CDR3. Fields, in order: J gene, D gene, V gene, CDR3 length, CDR3 protein. D genes are given only for firm matches.

>TRBJ1-6|.|TRBV6-6|13
CASKQGDNSPLHF
>TRBJ1-1|.|TRBV2|15
CASSKGGLMNTEAFF
>TRBJ2-5|.|TRBV5-1|15
CASSVQGSEQETQYF
>TRBJ2-1|.|TRBV5-1|15
CASSSGTSSYNEQFF
>TRBJ2-3|.|TRBV7-2|14
CASSLDSRVDTQYF
>TRBJ2-3|TRBD2|TRBV6-6|16
CASSSKAGGSIDTQYF
>TRBJ2-3|TRBD1|TRBV9|18
CASSVVVGTGSSTDTQYF
>TRBJ1-2|TRBD1|TRBV30|15
CAWSNSRQGARGYTF
>TRBJ2-1|TRBD2|TRBV3-1/TRBV3-2|21
CASSQDPLGLANNSTYNEQFF
>TRBJ1-4|TRBD1|TRBV11-3|15
CASSFPGQGSEKLFF
>TRBJ1-1|.|TRBV2|14
CASSVQVWNTEAFF
>TRBJ1-1|.|TRBV5-6|14
CASSSRRLNTEAFF
>TRBJ2-6|TRBD1|TRBV19|15
CASTLGQPGANVLTF
>TRBJ1-2|.|TRBV5-1|13
CASSLDAAGGYTF
>TRBJ2-5|TRBD2|TRBV4-3|20
CASSQDKLGATGGHQETQYF
>TRBJ1-4|.|TRBV28|14
CASSFNRANEKLFF
>TRBJ1-6|.|TRBV5-6|14
CASSPPGFGSPLHF
>TRBJ1-4|.|TRBV6-5|13
CASSNGGVEKLFF
>TRBJ1-1|.|TRBV3-1/TRBV3-2|17
CASSQLVYWGDEGEAFF
>TRBJ2-3|.|TRBV11-3|16
CASSLGWSRSTDTQYF
>TRBJ2-1|TRBD1|TRBV6-5|16
CASSSGQGDGWNEQFF
>TRBJ1-1|.|TRBV4-1|13
CASSQEEGGKTFF